The TCR beta chain described here comes from a study of draining lymph node invasion in breast cancer (TCRdb year 2020). Regarding the complete study: Nodal metastasis was diagnosed by histology and cytokeratin immunohistochemistry, and confirmation was obtained by EpCAM/CD45 flow cytometry. The separate targeted TCR sequencing covered lymph nodes from about 5 patients, with primary tumors sequenced for three of those patients. Matched non-invaded and tumor-invaded tumor-draining lymph nodes plus the primary tumor were contributed by each patient, with both Treg and Tconv subsets profiled. Across breast cancer tissues, a separate targeted assay used bulk TCR-beta CDR3 sequencing to compare sorted memory regulatory T cells with memory conventional CD4 T cells.

On this clonotype: What this receptor recognizes is not known. Base-call qualities are not available, and no considerably larger clone is one nucleotide away.

Overall results and qualifications from the work: TCRs shared between the Treg and Tconv subsets were regarded as suggesting, but not proving, a common clonal origin. The tumor top-100 clone tracking analysis was possible in only a couple of patients. Detection of some of the top 100 tumor clones in both invaded and non-invaded nodes suggests recirculation between tumor and draining nodes. Within each tissue, roughly 13-22% of Treg TCRs were also found among Tconvs, a result interpreted as suggesting peripheral Treg induction. According to the targeted TCR-seq data, Tregs appeared to be more clonally expanded than Tconvs in every tissue, and both subsets had lower diversity in tumor than in lymph nodes. Data could not resolve whether Treg conversion occurred in a given organ or whether converted Tregs recirculated between nodes and tumor.

From the cysteine up to the phenylalanine, the CDR3 has a length of 12 residues. Only CDR3 DNA remains: 36 bases, in frame from the first base. From V the trimming removes 7 bases and from J it removes 8 bases, while the gene matches leave 7 bases of the junction unaccounted for. Memory conventional CD4 T cells were isolated by sorting for CD4+ CD45RA- CD25- cells. Tumor-draining lymph nodes were classified as non-invaded or invaded according to absence or presence of metastatic tumor cells. Before staining and sorting, a Miltenyi Pan T Cell isolation kit was used to pre-enrich the T cells. Immunohistochemistry for estrogen receptor, progesterone receptor, HER2 and Ki-67 was used to characterize the primary tumors. Within a few hours after surgery, fresh surgical tissue was processed by cutting the tissue into small fragments. Tissue fragments were enzymatically digested with Liberase TL plus DNase for roughly 20 minutes and were then filtered through a 40-micrometer strainer. After DAPI live/dead staining, cells were sorted on a BD FACS Aria II at 98-99% purity. The sorted cells were lysed in TCL buffer, and a Norgen Single Cell RNA purification kit, including DNase treatment, was used to purify the RNA.

Library prep was done by bulk RNA-seq. Sequencing instrument: Illumina HiSeq 2500. The source study handled its data this way. In the separate targeted TCR-seq dataset, CDR3 sequences were extracted from raw reads and quantified using MiXCR version 2.1.5 with default parameters. The separate targeted TCR-seq dataset defined each TCR-beta clone by its combination of V gene, J gene and CDR3 sequence. For the separate targeted TCR-seq dataset, clones with fewer than three counts were filtered out, after which only the 90% most strongly expressed clones in each sample were kept. In the separate targeted TCR-seq dataset, Treg-Tconv overlap was computed as shared clones divided by total Treg clones per tissue, times 100. TCRdb trimmed the raw reads at Q25, called clones with MiXCR and kept productive beta chains. Every CDR3 protein is listed once, alongside the most common genes and DNA of its rows. TCRdb's processing, not the authors' own work, is the source of the V and J calls. Within this sample are roughly 2,000 distinct CDR3 sequences, with over 65% of them counted one time only. The ten biggest clones cover around 2% of the sample.

The sample consisted of sorted memory CD4+ effector T cells from a lymph node. Explained via the paper, the cell subset or site label denotes: CD45RA-negative sorted CD4+ T cells (memory Tconv or effector/memory Treg). Rearrangement joined TRBV12-3 or TRBV12-4 to TRBJ1-2; TRBD1 matches 7 bases in the middle. This receptor was taken from a female donor with luminal breast cancer. The CDR3 has the sequence CASTRTGQGYTF. The base sequence is TGTGCCAGCACCCGGACAGGCCAGGGCTACACCTTC.